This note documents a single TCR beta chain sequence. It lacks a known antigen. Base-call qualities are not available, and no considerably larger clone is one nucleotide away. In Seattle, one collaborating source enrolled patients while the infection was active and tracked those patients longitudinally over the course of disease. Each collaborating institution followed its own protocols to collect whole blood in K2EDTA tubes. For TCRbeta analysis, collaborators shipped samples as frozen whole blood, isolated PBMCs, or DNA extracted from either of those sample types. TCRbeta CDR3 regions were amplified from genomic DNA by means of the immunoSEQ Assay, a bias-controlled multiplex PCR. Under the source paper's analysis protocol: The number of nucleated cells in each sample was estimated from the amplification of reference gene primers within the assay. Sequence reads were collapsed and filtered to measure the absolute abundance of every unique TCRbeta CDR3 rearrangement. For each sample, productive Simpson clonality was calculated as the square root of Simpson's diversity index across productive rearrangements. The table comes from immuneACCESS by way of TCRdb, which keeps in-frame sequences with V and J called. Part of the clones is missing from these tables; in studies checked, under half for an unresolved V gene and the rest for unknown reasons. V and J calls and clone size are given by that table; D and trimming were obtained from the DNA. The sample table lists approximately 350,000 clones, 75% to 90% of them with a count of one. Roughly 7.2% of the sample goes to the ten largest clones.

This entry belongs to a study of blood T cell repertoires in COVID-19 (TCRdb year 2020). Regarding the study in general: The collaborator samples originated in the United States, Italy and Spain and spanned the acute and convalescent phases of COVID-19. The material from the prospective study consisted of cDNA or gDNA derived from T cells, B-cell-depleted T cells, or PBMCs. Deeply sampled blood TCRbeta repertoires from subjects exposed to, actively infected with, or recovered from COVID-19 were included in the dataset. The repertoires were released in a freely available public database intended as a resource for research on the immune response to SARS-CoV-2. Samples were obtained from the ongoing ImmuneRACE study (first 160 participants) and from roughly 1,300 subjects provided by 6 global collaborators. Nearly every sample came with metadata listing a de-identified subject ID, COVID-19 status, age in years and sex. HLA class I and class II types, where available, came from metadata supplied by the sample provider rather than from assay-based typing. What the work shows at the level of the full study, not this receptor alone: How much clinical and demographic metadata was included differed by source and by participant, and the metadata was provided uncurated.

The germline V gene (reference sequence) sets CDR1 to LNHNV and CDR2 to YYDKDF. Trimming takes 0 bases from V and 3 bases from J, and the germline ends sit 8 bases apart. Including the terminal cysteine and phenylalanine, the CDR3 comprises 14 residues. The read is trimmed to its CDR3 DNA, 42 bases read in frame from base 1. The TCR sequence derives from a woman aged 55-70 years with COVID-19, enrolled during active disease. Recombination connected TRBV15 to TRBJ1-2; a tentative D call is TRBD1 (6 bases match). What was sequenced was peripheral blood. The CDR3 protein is CATSREGADYGYTF. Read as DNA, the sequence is TGTGCCACCAGCAGAGAGGGGGCGGACTATGGCTACACCTTC.